The 13 T cell receptor beta chains given below trace back to one sample, sequenced in a study of T cell changes during pregnancy in multiple sclerosis. The protocol was immunoSEQ multiplex PCR, while the TCRdb copy is restricted to in-frame clones and leaves out a portion. This sample yields about 68,000 clones, of which approximately 90% are seen a single time; over 1.3% belongs to the top ten. Material: peripheral blood, obtained in the second trimester of pregnancy. These TCRs come from a female donor in good health, enrolled as a control in a pregnancy study.

This clone was seen just once. V usage is TRBV27 and J usage is TRBJ2-1; TRBD2 matches 9 bases. The germline gives CDR1 MNHEY, CDR2 SMNVEV (reference sequence). The CDR3 sequence is 15 residues long. The V and J ends lost 5 bases and 5 bases, in that order; junction bases with no gene match: 7. The CDR3 coding sequence is TGTGCCAGCAGTCCCCTAGCGGGATATAACAATGAGCAGTTCTTC. It yields the protein CASSPLAGYNNEQFF.

This clone was seen a single time. This chain uses TRBV5-4 with TRBJ1-2; 7 bases align to TRBD1. The length of the CDR3 is 14 residues. Germline V gene data show CDR1 as SGHNT and CDR2 as YYREEE (reference sequence). Trimming took 5 bases from V and 8 from J; bases not matched to a gene: 12. The CDR3 DNA sequence: TGTGCCAGCAGGCCTACAGGGGAGGTCTCCGGCTACACCTTC. This codes for CASRPTGEVSGYTF. The entire variable domain, with the rest obtained from reference TRBV5-4 and TRBJ1-2, is as follows: ETGVTQSPTHLIKTRGQQVTLRCSSQSGHNTVSWYQQALGQGPQFIFQYYREEENGRGNFPPRFSGLQFPNYSSELNVNALELDDSALYLCASRPTGEVSGYTFGSGTRLTVV.

The rearrangement links TRBV7-6 to TRBJ1-4; 7 nucleotides line up with TRBD1. The CDR3 has 14 amino acids. Germline V gives CDR1 SGHVS, CDR2 FNYEAQ. With V trimmed by 5 bases and J by 10 bases, 10 bases remained unmatched. The CDR3 spells CASSEGDSFGKLFF. The CDR3 DNA reads TGTGCCAGCAGCGAAGGGGACAGTTTCGGAAAACTGTTTTTT.

The rearrangement joins TRBV28 to TRBJ1-5; 7 bases fit TRBD1. This CDR3 has 16 amino acids. Germline assignment: CDR1 MDHEN and CDR2 SYDVKM. V shed 1 base and J 6 bases; nucleotides not matched to a gene: 9. CDR3 coding DNA: TGTGCCAGCAGTTTATTCACAGGGGAATATGTTCAGCCCCAGCATTTT. Its protein is CASSLFTGEYVQPQHF.

The V gene is TRBV4-1, the J gene TRBJ2-3; unclear D gene. The V and J ends lost 3 bases and 5 bases respectively, with 6 bases between them. CDR1 and CDR2 from the germline V gene are MGHRA and YSYEKL. CDR3 length equals 12 residues. CDR3 DNA: TGCGCCAGCAGCCACCCCCGAGATACGCAGTATTTT. This translates into CASSHPRDTQYF.

The gene calls are TRBV18 and TRBJ2-2; possibly TRBD1 for D (7 bases). V was clipped by 0 bases and J by 6 bases, with 14 bases between them. The CDR3 covers 16 residues. Germline CDR1 and CDR2: KGHSH and LQKENI. This CDR3 is CASSPPLPGGSGELFF. DNA for the CDR3: TGTGCCAGCTCACCACCGCTTCCAGGGGGGTCCGGGGAGCTGTTTTTT.

A single count supports this clone. This chain connects TRBV18 to TRBJ2-7; 9 nucleotides match TRBD1. Germline V gene lookup returns CDR1 KGHSH and CDR2 LQKENI. The V and J ends lost 7 bases and 5 bases, in that order; junction bases with no gene match: 9. The CDR3 consists of 14 residues. Written as DNA, the CDR3 is TGTGCCAGCTTAACCGGGACAGGGAACCACGAGCAGTACTTC. Amino acid sequence: CASLTGTGNHEQYF.

This chain links TRBV5-1 with TRBJ2-3, with D perhaps matching TRBD1 (5 bases). CDR1 is SGHRS, CDR2 YFSETQ, per germline. The V and J ends lost 6 bases and 6 bases respectively, with 20 bases between them. This CDR3 comprises 15 residues. The CDR3 spells CASTPGRASKDTQYF. In DNA form, the CDR3 reads TGCGCCAGCACCCCCGGCAGGGCCTCTAAGGATACGCAGTATTTT.

The gene calls are TRBV18 and TRBJ2-1; D is unresolved. The CDR3 is 16 amino acids. Germline V CDR1 and CDR2: KGHSH, LQKENI. The V end was cut by 5 bases, the J end by 5 bases, with 19 bases between. The CDR3: CASSLDLGDMNNEQFF. For the CDR3, the DNA is TGTGCCAGCTCATTAGACCTCGGTGACATGAACAATGAGCAGTTCTTC.

V and J are TRBV6-5 and TRBJ2-2; a weak D match, TRBD2 (5 bases). The CDR3 consists of 14 residues. The V gene's germline CDR1 is MNHEY and CDR2 SVGAGI. The ends were cut back, 8 bases at V and 1 base at J, with 11 bases in the middle. CDR3: CASQAAGNTGELFF. The CDR3, as DNA: TGTGCCAGCCAGGCGGCGGGGAACACCGGGGAGCTGTTTTTT.

V usage is TRBV14 and J usage is TRBJ2-7, with 8 bases aligning to TRBD1. Losses at the gene ends were 0 bases for V and 3 bases for J; bases not matched to a gene: 4. The CDR3 runs 15 residues. Looked up from germline, CDR1 is SGHDN and CDR2 is FVKESK. DNA of the CDR3: TGTGCCAGCAGCCAAGAAGCAGGGGGCTTCTACGAGCAGTACTTC. Translated, it gives CASSQEAGGFYEQYF.

The V call is TRBV18, the J call TRBJ2-1; D is perhaps TRBD2 (6 bases). V gave up 3 bases and J gave up 5 bases, with 8 bases separating them. Germline V gene sequence: CDR1 KGHSH, CDR2 LQKENI. The CDR3 spans 13 residues. In DNA form, the CDR3 reads TGTGCCAGCTCACCGGGCGGGGACAATGAGCAGTTCTTC. Encoded protein: CASSPGGDNEQFF.

V usage is TRBV2 and J usage is TRBJ1-3; 7 bases agree with TRBD1. Germline V gives CDR1 SNHLY, CDR2 FYNNEI. The CDR3 is 16 residues long. Trimming took 3 bases from V and 0 from J; bases not matched to a gene: 5. CDR3 region: CASSDGTANSGNTIYF. CDR3 nucleotides: TGTGCCAGCAGTGACGGGACAGCCAACTCTGGAAACACCATATATTTT.